A selection of T cell receptor beta chains follows, all from one sample in a study of shared clonotypes between healthy human individuals. Using immunoSEQ multiplex PCR, the repertoire was profiled, and TCRdb retains in-frame clones only, with some absent. The table includes a few million clones, approximately 95% detected once. The sequenced material came from naive CD4+ T cells sorted from blood. Receptor source: a young man in good health. The CDR3 runs from the conserved cysteine through the conserved F or W. Fields, in order: clone size, J gene, V gene, D gene, CDR3 DNA, CDR3 protein. D genes are given only for firm matches. Clone sizes are given selectively: once, few, many, or a class where the clone is expanded.

clone size: -
J gene: TRBJ2-2
V gene: TRBV5-1
D gene: -
CDR3 DNA: TGCGCCAGCAGCCCCCCGACAGGGAACACCGGGGAGCTGTTTTTT
CDR3 protein: CASSPPTGNTGELFF

clone size: -
J gene: TRBJ2-1
V gene: TRBV5-1
D gene: TRBD2
CDR3 DNA: TGCGCCAGCAGCTTCAGTTCTAGCGGGAGAAATGAGCAGTTCTTC
CDR3 protein: CASSFSSSGRNEQFF

clone size: -
J gene: TRBJ2-7
V gene: TRBV27
D gene: -
CDR3 DNA: TGTGCCAGACGGGTTAGGGCATTTTACGAGCAGTACTTC
CDR3 protein: CARRVRAFYEQYF

clone size: -
J gene: TRBJ1-3
V gene: TRBV30
D gene: -
CDR3 DNA: TGTGCCTGGAGTTATCACTCTGGAAACACCATATATTTT
CDR3 protein: CAWSYHSGNTIYF

clone size: -
J gene: TRBJ1-2
V gene: TRBV6-5
D gene: -
CDR3 DNA: TGTGCCAGCAGTTACTCGGTTCCAGGGAACTATGGCTACACCTTC
CDR3 protein: CASSYSVPGNYGYTF

clone size: -
J gene: TRBJ2-7
V gene: TRBV6-5
D gene: -
CDR3 DNA: TGTGCCAGCAGAAAACAGGGAGTGGGCTCCTACGAGCAGTACTTC
CDR3 protein: CASRKQGVGSYEQYF

clone size: once
J gene: TRBJ2-5
V gene: TRBV9
D gene: TRBD2
CDR3 DNA: TGTGCCAGCAGCGTGTCGGCGACTAGCGGGGGGACACAAGAGACCCAGTACTTC
CDR3 protein: CASSVSATSGGTQETQYF

clone size: -
J gene: TRBJ1-4
V gene: TRBV9
D gene: TRBD1
CDR3 DNA: TGTGCCAGCAGCCCGCGGGACAGAGCCGCAACTAATGAAAAACTGTTTTTT
CDR3 protein: CASSPRDRAATNEKLFF

clone size: once
J gene: TRBJ2-2
V gene: TRBV5-1
D gene: -
CDR3 DNA: TGCGCCAGCAGCTTTGGCAGAGCGAACACCGGGGAGCTGTTTTTT
CDR3 protein: CASSFGRANTGELFF

clone size: -
J gene: TRBJ2-7
V gene: TRBV7-8
D gene: -
CDR3 DNA: TGTGCCAGCAGCTTACCGGGCGCCGCCCGGCACGAGCAGTACTTC
CDR3 protein: CASSLPGAARHEQYF

clone size: -
J gene: TRBJ2-7
V gene: TRBV5-1
D gene: -
CDR3 DNA: TGCGCCAGCAGGTCCAGCGAGTACGAGCAGTACTTC
CDR3 protein: CASRSSEYEQYF

clone size: -
J gene: TRBJ2-2
V gene: TRBV7-2
D gene: -
CDR3 DNA: TGTGCCAGCAGAACAGCGGGTTGGGGCACCGGGGAGCTGTTTTTT
CDR3 protein: CASRTAGWGTGELFF

clone size: -
J gene: TRBJ1-2
V gene: TRBV19
D gene: TRBD1
CDR3 DNA: TGTGCCAGTAGCCGTCCGGGACAGACGGAATATGGCTACACCTTC
CDR3 protein: CASSRPGQTEYGYTF

clone size: -
J gene: TRBJ2-7
V gene: TRBV18
D gene: TRBD2
CDR3 DNA: TGTGCCAGCTCACCAGGACTAGCGGGGAGATACGAGCAGTACTTC
CDR3 protein: CASSPGLAGRYEQYF

clone size: once
J gene: TRBJ2-5
V gene: TRBV9
D gene: TRBD2
CDR3 DNA: TGTGCCAGCAGCCGACAGTCGGGACTAGCGGAAGAGACCCAGTACTTC
CDR3 protein: CASSRQSGLAEETQYF

clone size: -
J gene: TRBJ1-1
V gene: TRBV9
D gene: TRBD1
CDR3 DNA: TGTGCCAGCAGCCCCTGGACAGGGGGCAACACTGAAGCTTTCTTT
CDR3 protein: CASSPWTGGNTEAFF

clone size: -
J gene: TRBJ2-3
V gene: TRBV7-9
D gene: -
CDR3 DNA: TGTGCCAGCAGCGGGGGCGAGGTGAGGACAGATACGCAGTATTTT
CDR3 protein: CASSGGEVRTDTQYF

clone size: -
J gene: TRBJ1-2
V gene: TRBV30
D gene: -
CDR3 DNA: TGTGCCTGGAGTCCGCTGACAGATTCCTATGGCTACACCTTC
CDR3 protein: CAWSPLTDSYGYTF

clone size: -
J gene: TRBJ2-4
V gene: TRBV9
D gene: -
CDR3 DNA: TGTGCCAGCAGCGTAGCCTCGACGCCGGGGCTAGCCAAAAACATTCAGTACTTC
CDR3 protein: CASSVASTPGLAKNIQYF

clone size: once
J gene: TRBJ1-6
V gene: TRBV11-2
D gene: -
CDR3 DNA: TGTGCCAGCACGCTGGCAGGGTGGAATTCACCCCTCCACTTT
CDR3 protein: CASTLAGWNSPLHF

clone size: -
J gene: TRBJ2-7
V gene: TRBV5-1
D gene: -
CDR3 DNA: TGCGCCAGCAGTCCAGACGGGGGGCGCTCCTACGAGCAGTACTTC
CDR3 protein: CASSPDGGRSYEQYF

clone size: -
J gene: TRBJ2-3
V gene: TRBV20-1
D gene: -
CDR3 DNA: TGCAGGCAAAGATGGACAGATACGCAGTATTTT
CDR3 protein: CRQRWTDTQYF

clone size: -
J gene: TRBJ2-7
V gene: TRBV18
D gene: -
CDR3 DNA: TGTGCCAGCTCACTACTGAGGGTACAGGGAGAGTACGAGCAGTACTTC
CDR3 protein: CASSLLRVQGEYEQYF

clone size: -
J gene: TRBJ1-1
V gene: TRBV20-1
D gene: -
CDR3 DNA: TGCAGTGCCCCCGGGGGGAGTGAAGCTTTCTTT
CDR3 protein: CSAPGGSEAFF

clone size: -
J gene: TRBJ1-4
V gene: TRBV6-6
D gene: -
CDR3 DNA: TGTGCCAGCAGTTACATGGACGAAAAACTGTTTTTT
CDR3 protein: CASSYMDEKLFF

clone size: -
J gene: TRBJ2-3
V gene: TRBV30
D gene: -
CDR3 DNA: TGTGCCTGGGCAACCCGACGGGCAGATACGCAGTATTTT
CDR3 protein: CAWATRRADTQYF

clone size: -
J gene: TRBJ2-2
V gene: TRBV5-1
D gene: -
CDR3 DNA: TGCGCCAGCAGCTTGGGTGGGGGCAAAAACACCGGGGAGCTGTTTTTT
CDR3 protein: CASSLGGGKNTGELFF

clone size: -
J gene: TRBJ2-2
V gene: TRBV6-1
D gene: -
CDR3 DNA: TGTGCCACTGGGGATAGGGGGGGCCCCGGGGAGCTGTTTTTT
CDR3 protein: CATGDRGGPGELFF

clone size: -
J gene: TRBJ1-4
V gene: TRBV10-2
D gene: -
CDR3 DNA: TGCGCCAGCAGTGAGCCTCGTGGTAGGGGCAGGGAAAAACTGTTTTTT
CDR3 protein: CASSEPRGRGREKLFF

clone size: -
J gene: TRBJ1-2
V gene: TRBV5-1
D gene: TRBD1
CDR3 DNA: TGCGCCAGCAGCAAGGGACAGGGGGTCGAGTTAAACTATGGCTACACCTTC
CDR3 protein: CASSKGQGVELNYGYTF

clone size: -
J gene: TRBJ2-3
V gene: TRBV7-8
D gene: TRBD2
CDR3 DNA: TGTGCCAGCAGCTTCCCGTGGGATATGGGACTAGCGGCAGGAGGTAGTCCAGATACGCAGTATTTT
CDR3 protein: CASSFPWDMGLAAGGSPDTQYF

clone size: -
J gene: TRBJ2-1
V gene: TRBV27
D gene: -
CDR3 DNA: TGTGCCAGCAGTTTTTTGGGGACTTTGCCCGTCAATGAGCAGTTCTTC
CDR3 protein: CASSFLGTLPVNEQFF

clone size: -
J gene: TRBJ1-1
V gene: TRBV2
D gene: TRBD1
CDR3 DNA: TGTGCCAGCAGTGGGTGGACAGGCCAAACTGAAGCTTTCTTT
CDR3 protein: CASSGWTGQTEAFF

clone size: -
J gene: TRBJ2-3
V gene: TRBV7-8
D gene: TRBD2
CDR3 DNA: TGTGCCAGCAGCTTGGGGACTAGCGGGCTGACAGATACGCAGTATTTT
CDR3 protein: CASSLGTSGLTDTQYF